Below, 24 T cell receptor beta chains from the same sample are listed, as sequenced in a study of immune heterogeneity within non-small cell lung tumors. It was with 32 V and 13 J primers that multiplex PCR amplified TCR beta CDR3. Each CDR3 protein gets one entry after TCRdb re-called the multiplex PCR reads with MiXCR. The sample carries some 15,000 distinct CDR3 sequences, about 30% recorded once. As template, the study used bulk tumor genomic DNA at roughly 600 ng per sample. During surgery, several far-apart biopsies were obtained from every primary tumor. With untreated, newly diagnosed non-small cell lung cancer, the patients went on to undergo curative surgery. The sequencing sample was made of lung tumor tissue. These receptor sequences come from a woman aged 45-65 years with non-small cell lung cancer.

Within the sample, this clonotype is medium-sized. This chain uses TRBV20-1 with TRBJ2-7, with 7 bases fitting TRBD1. Germline V gene sequence: CDR1 DFQATT, CDR2 SNEGSKA (reference sequence). The V gene end was trimmed by 0 bases and the J gene end by 6 bases; junction bases not matched to a gene: 8. CDR3 length: 14 residues. The CDR3 loop is CSARDRQGFIEQYF. CDR3 coding DNA: TGCAGTGCTAGAGATCGACAGGGTTTTATCGAGCAGTACTTC.

This clonotype was recorded at least ten times. The CDR3: CASSLRDRNEKLFF. The CDR3 nucleotides are TGTGCCAGCAGTTTAAGGGACCGAAATGAAAAACTGTTTTTT. J is TRBJ1-4 and V is TRBV6-1; tentative D call: TRBD1 (5 bases). The CDR3 consists of 14 residues. With 5 bases removed from V and 5 bases from J, the gap between germline ends came to 12 bases. The germline V gene has CDR1 MNHNS and CDR2 SASEGT.

The rearrangement joins TRBV7-9 to TRBJ2-1; TRBD1 might be the D (6 bases). V was shortened by 1 base and J by 6 bases, with 19 bases between the two germline ends. The V gene's germline CDR1 is SEHNR and CDR2 FQNEAQ (reference sequence). CDR3 length equals 17 residues. CDR3 residues: CASSLVATWGQGNEQFF. The CDR3 region has the DNA TGTGCCAGCAGCTTAGTGGCAACATGGGGGCAGGGCAATGAGCAGTTCTTC.

This clonotype was recorded many times. The rearrangement uses TRBV9 and TRBJ2-3, with D unresolved. Between the trimmed V and J ends, which lost 2 bases and 5 bases, there was a span of 6 bases. Germline CDR1 SGDLS, CDR2 YYNGEE. This CDR3 has 12 amino acids. CDR3 sequence reads: CASSVAEDTQYF. The CDR3 DNA reads as TGTGCCAGCAGCGTGGCAGAAGATACGCAGTATTTT.

This clonotype was picked up many times. The genes are TRBV4-2 and TRBJ1-6, with D unclear. Trimming left V 0 bases short and J 5 bases short, with 8 bases between. From germline, CDR1 is LGHNA and CDR2 YNFKEQ. The CDR3 contains 15 residues. For the CDR3, the DNA is TGTGCCAGCAGCCAAGAGAGTACGAATAATTCACCCCTCCACTTT. Translating it yields CASSQESTNNSPLHF.

As to this clonotype: No conserved phenylalanine or tryptophan ends this CDR3, so it is likely a read error. The chain is built from TRBV29-1 and TRBJ2-5; 7 nucleotides match TRBD2. Looked up from germline, CDR1 is SQVTM and CDR2 is ANQGSEA. J was trimmed by 5 bases and V by 0 bases; bases with no gene match: 9. CDR3 length: 15 amino acids. The CDR3 region has the DNA TGCAGCGTTGAAGATCTTTGGGGGGGGATGGAGACCCAGTACCTC. Translating it yields CSVEDLWGGMETQYL.

The V call is TRBV10-3, the J call TRBJ1-1; 12 bases line up with TRBD1. The trim removed 5 bases at V and 11 bases at J, leaving 12 bases unmatched. This CDR3 region has 15 residues. The V gene's germline CDR1 is ENHRY and CDR2 SYGVKD. As DNA, the CDR3 is TGTGCCATCAGTCGGGGACAGGGGGCCACCGAGGAGGCTTTCTTT. Amino acids: CAISRGQGATEEAFF.

CDR3 sequence: CSVGQGINSPLHF. The CDR3 DNA is TGCAGCGTTGGACAGGGGATTAATTCACCCCTCCACTTT. The gene calls are TRBV29-1 and TRBJ1-6, with 8 bases aligning to TRBD1. Unmatched junction bases numbered 2, after V lost 4 bases and J lost 6 bases. The CDR3 loop spans 13 amino acids. Germline V gene sequence: CDR1 SQVTM, CDR2 ANQGSEA.

The chain uses TRBV12-3 or TRBV12-4 and TRBJ2-7, with a possible D match to TRBD1 (6 bases). V lost 2 bases and J 5 bases, leaving 16 bases between the germline ends. This CDR3 is 15 amino acids long. The CDR3 reads CASSLFQGSRNEQYF. DNA for the CDR3: TGTGCCAGCAGTTTATTCCAGGGGTCGAGGAACGAGCAGTACTTC.

CDR3 residues: CSAGGLAGDPYNEQFF. CDR3 DNA sequence: TGCAGTGCGGGGGGACTAGCGGGAGACCCTTACAATGAGCAGTTCTTC. The V gene is TRBV20-1, the J gene TRBJ2-1; 14 bases are a match to TRBD2. The J segment lost 4 bases and the V segment lost 6 bases, leaving 8 bases of the junction unmatched. Germline CDR1 and CDR2: DFQATT and SNEGSKA (reference sequence). This CDR3 is built from 16 residues.

A single count supports this clonotype. This chain connects TRBV11-3 to TRBJ1-5; D uncertain. The CDR3 runs to 15 residues. Germline V gene sequence: CDR1 SGHNT, CDR2 YENEEA. The ends were cut back, 4 bases at V and 2 bases at J, with 12 bases in the middle. This chain's CDR3 is CASSYGVVGNQPQHF. CDR3 coding DNA: TGTGCCAGCAGCTATGGGGTCGTTGGCAATCAGCCCCAGCATTTT.

This clonotype was seen a handful of times. CDR3 sequence: CASSQERVMNTEAFF. The CDR3 DNA reads TGCGCCAGCAGCCAAGAAAGGGTGATGAACACTGAAGCTTTCTTT. J is TRBJ1-1 and V is TRBV4-1; D is uncertain. V was trimmed by 0 bases and J by 0 bases, leaving 8 bases between them. Germline values: CDR1 MGHRA, CDR2 YSYEKL. This CDR3 has 15 residues.

This clonotype ranks as medium-sized (0.01 to 0.1%). The CDR3 DNA sequence: TGCAGTGCTCCCCGGGACTCAACCTACGAGCAGTACTTC. This encodes CSAPRDSTYEQYF. V is TRBV20-1 and J is TRBJ2-7, with a tentative D call TRBD2 (6 bases). This CDR3 has 13 amino acids. Germline V gene data show CDR1 as DFQATT and CDR2 as SNEGSKA (reference sequence). V lost 5 bases to trimming and J lost 2 bases, with 13 bases between them.

This clonotype counts as medium-sized. The rearrangement links TRBV2 to TRBJ1-2; D call uncertain. Germline V gives CDR1 SNHLY, CDR2 FYNNEI. V shed 4 bases and J shed 4 bases, with 4 bases lying between them. CDR3 length equals 11 residues. The CDR3 spells CASSGGYGYTF. The CDR3 nucleotides read TGTGCCAGCAGTGGGGGCTATGGCTACACCTTC.

This clonotype was seen more than once but under ten times. The chain couples TRBV5-5 to TRBJ2-3; TRBD1 agrees at 9 bases. The length of the CDR3 is 14 residues. Losses at the gene ends were 3 bases for V and 8 bases for J; bases not matched to a gene: 7. Germline V gene sequence: CDR1 SGHKS, CDR2 YYEKEE (reference sequence). CDR3 coding DNA: TGTGCCAGCAGCTCGCCGGGACAGGGACCTACGCAGTATTTT. It yields the protein CASSSPGQGPTQYF. The whole variable domain, filled in from reference TRBV5-5 and TRBJ2-3, reads DAGVTQSPTHLIKTRGQQVTLRCSPISGHKSVSWYQQVLGQGPQFIFQYYEKEERGRGNFPDRFSARQFPNYSSELNVNALLLGDSALYLCASSSPGQGPTQYFGPGTRLTVL.

The genes are TRBV19 and TRBJ2-3; 8 bases agree with TRBD1. The CDR3 spans 16 residues. With 3 bases clipped from V and 6 bases from J, the junction kept 11 bases outside the gene matches. Germline CDR1 and CDR2: LNHDA and SQIVND (reference sequence). This CDR3 is CASSIPPGGVGDTQYF. DNA of the CDR3: TGTGCCAGTAGTATCCCGCCAGGGGGCGTTGGGGATACGCAGTATTTT.

This clonotype is deemed hyperexpanded. V and J are TRBV4-1 and TRBJ1-1, with D perhaps matching TRBD1 (5 bases). Deletions cut 5 bases from V and 1 base from J, with 11 bases between. Germline CDR1 MGHRA, CDR2 YSYEKL. CDR3 size: 14 residues. The CDR3 here is CASSSGYGNTEAFF. Here the CDR3 DNA reads TGCGCCAGCAGCTCAGGGTACGGGAACACTGAAGCTTTCTTT.

The V call is TRBV10-3, the J call TRBJ2-2, with D maybe TRBD2 (6 bases). V lost 7 bases, J lost 5 bases, and 14 bases lay in between. Germline V gene data show CDR1 as ENHRY and CDR2 as SYGVKD. The CDR3 sequence is 14 residues long. CDR3 DNA sequence: TGTGCCATCATGGGCGGGATGGGAACCGGGGAGCTGTTTTTT. This translates into CAIMGGMGTGELFF.

This clonotype occurred many times. This chain links TRBV7-9 with TRBJ2-1, with 9 bases fitting TRBD2. The germline V gene has CDR1 SEHNR and CDR2 FQNEAQ (reference sequence). J lost 10 bases, V lost 2 bases, and 9 bases had no gene match. This CDR3 contains 15 residues. This CDR3 reads CASSLFTPSGTEQFF. Here the CDR3 DNA reads TGTGCCAGCAGCTTATTCACGCCTAGCGGGACCGAGCAGTTCTTC.

V and J are TRBV5-1 and TRBJ1-2, with D unclear. CDR3 size: 16 residues. V shed 0 bases and J shed 2 bases, with 14 bases lying between them. Germline values: CDR1 SGHRS, CDR2 YFSETQ. The CDR3 nucleotides read TGCGCCAGCAGCTTGGGGACTTTTCAGCAGAACTATGGCTACACCTTC. Translation: CASSLGTFQQNYGYTF.

V and J are TRBV29-1 and TRBJ2-7; D is undetermined. Germline CDR1 reads SQVTM; CDR2 reads ANQGSEA. V was trimmed by 3 bases and J by 2 bases, leaving 11 bases between them. CDR3 size: 13 residues. The DNA of the CDR3 is TGCAGCGTTGAGGGCAGTCTTCCCTACGAGCAGTACTTC. Encoded protein: CSVEGSLPYEQYF.

In DNA, the CDR3 is TGTGCCAGCAGCGTAGCGACTAGCGGGAGGATCACCTACAATGAGCAGTTCTTC. Translation: CASSVATSGRITYNEQFF. The V call is TRBV9, the J call TRBJ2-1; 13 bases are shared with TRBD2. J was trimmed by 2 bases and V by 0 bases; bases with no gene match: 5. Germline V lookup: CDR1 SGDLS, CDR2 YYNGEE. This CDR3 is 18 amino acids long.

This chain links TRBV7-3 with TRBJ1-1; D not resolved. The germline gives CDR1 SGHTA, CDR2 FQGTGA. The CDR3 extends over 14 amino acids. Trimming cost V 1 base and J 1 base, with 7 bases left between them. This CDR3 reads CASSLRFRNTEAFF. The CDR3 DNA follows: TGTGCCAGCAGCTTAAGGTTCAGGAACACTGAAGCTTTCTTT.

This clonotype was recorded once. CDR3 protein: CASRPDSPYGYTF. CDR3 DNA sequence: TGTGCCAGCAGACCCGACAGCCCCTATGGCTACACCTTC. The chain couples TRBV7-9 to TRBJ1-2; possibly TRBD1 for D (5 bases). Trimming shortened V by 6 bases and J by 4 bases, and 12 bases separated the two germline ends. Looked up from germline, CDR1 is SEHNR and CDR2 is FQNEAQ (reference sequence). This CDR3 contains 13 residues.